This T cell receptor beta chain is drawn from a study of multiple sclerosis patients with progressive multifocal leukoencephalopathy (dated by TCRdb to between 2017 and 2020). In terms of the full investigation: Controls were roughly 5 natalizumab-treated MS patients who did not develop PML, sampled longitudinally. Longitudinal follow-up was performed in two natalizumab-treated patients who later developed PML, from before therapy through 6 and 12 months to PML onset. The study was designed to detect JC virus-specific or public T-cell expansions arising at the time of PML onset. Peripheral T and B cells were examined in MS patients who went on to develop PML (4 under natalizumab, 1 after alemtuzumab) as well as in treated patients who did not. Study-wide conclusions, independent of this receptor: Because the cohort was small and descriptive, it remained unclear whether the findings reflect JC virus infection or general immunocompromise. At the time PML developed, no common TRBV or TRBJ gene usage or preferential TRBV-TRBJ pairings were detected. Only peripheral blood was analyzed, although cerebrospinal fluid or brain lymphocytes might be more informative for natalizumab-associated PML. TRB clones above 0.5% frequency appeared only in PML patients, but expanded clones at PML onset were already present before and during natalizumab therapy. Most PML patients had lower normalized Shannon entropy, suggesting less diverse TRB repertoires, while values in the natalizumab-treated controls sat near 1.

CDR3 length: 17 amino acids, cysteine to phenylalanine. Solely the CDR3 DNA is kept, with 51 bases framed from the first base. V lost 3 bases and J lost 7 bases; the stretch between them is 22 bases long. From a lookup of the germline V gene, CDR1 and CDR2 are SGHDN and FVKESK. Details on this clone: What this receptor recognizes is not known. Base qualities are not provided; no much larger clone lies one nucleotide away.

Sample time point, as interpreted from the label and publication: before natalizumab initiation. Every listed patient had received interferon beta before, and every PML patient was female. Blood samples at T0 were collected prior to the first natalizumab infusion. Isolation of peripheral blood mononuclear cells was performed by Ficoll-Hypaque density gradient centrifugation. Using the immunoSEQ two-step multiplex PCR at survey-level depth, TRB CDR3 regions were amplified from genomic DNA. To estimate template counts and remove amplification bias, each PCR was spiked with synthetic inline TR CDR3 controls covering all V-J pairings. Reads were processed so that amplification and sequencing bias were reduced, and quantification was performed against synthetic TR CDR3 analogs. Turning to the authors' computational methods: Raw data were processed in ImmunoSEQ Analyzer, removing out-of-frame sequences and CDR3s with stop codons, and genes were named by IMGT nomenclature. Normalized Shannon entropy, defined as 1 minus Pielou's evenness, served as the summary measure of repertoire diversity. Two TRB sequences were counted as identical only if the two sequences had the same V gene, J gene and CDR3. Public PML clonotypes were CDR3s found in two or more PML-onset samples but not found earlier, in controls, or in public databases. CDR3 amino acid composition by position was analyzed with Skylign using the observed count method. TCRdb mirrors the immuneACCESS table, restricted to in-frame sequences. Some clones are absent from its copies; in checked studies, under half trace to an unresolved V gene, and the reason for the others is unknown. Clonal size and the V and J genes are those of that table, whereas D and trimming came from the DNA. The sample has fewer than 35,000 clones on record, around 89% of them singletons. Clones ranked in the top ten supply around 1.5% of the sample.

The source material was PBMCs. This clonotype was sampled from a human donor with multiple sclerosis. Rearrangement joined TRBV14 to TRBJ2-1; the best D guess is TRBD1, with 6 bases matching. This receptor has the CDR3 CASSQSPGHRTTNEQFF. The nucleotide sequence is TGTGCCAGCAGCCAGAGCCCGGGACATCGGACCACAAATGAGCAGTTCTTC.